These T cell receptor beta chains were read from a single sample in a study of shared clonotypes between healthy human individuals. The table came from immunoSEQ multiplex PCR; TCRdb's copy has only in-frame clones and leaves some out. Seen here are roughly 1,000,000 clones, about 84% observed once, and the top ten hold more than 0.45%. Material for sequencing was memory CD4+ T cells from PBMCs. The receptor source for this set is a man younger than 35 in good health. Some clones in this sample may be carry-over from other donors' samples. CDR3s include the opening cysteine and the closing phenylalanine or tryptophan. D genes are given only for firm matches. Not every row has a clone size; where given, it reads once, few, many or a size class.

V: TRBV10-3; size: few; J: TRBJ2-7; D: TRBD2; CDR3: CAISVGLAGAKHEQYF
V: TRBV4-1; size: many; J: TRBJ2-3; D: TRBD1; CDR3: CASSLIGQGADTQYF
V: TRBV15; size: -; J: TRBJ2-6; D: -; CDR3: CAITSGANVLTF
V: TRBV10-2; size: once; J: TRBJ1-3; D: TRBD1; CDR3: CASTGGSNGNTIYF
V: TRBV7-3; size: many; J: TRBJ2-7; D: -; CDR3: CASSLMEGHEQYF
V: TRBV25-1; size: -; J: TRBJ2-7; D: TRBD2; CDR3: CASSEYGGSVDEQYF
V: TRBV7-2; size: -; J: TRBJ1-3; D: -; CDR3: CASSSGQTSGNTIYF
V: TRBV4-2; size: -; J: TRBJ2-7; D: TRBD2; CDR3: CASSQVDASGTYEQYF
V: TRBV4-2; size: -; J: TRBJ2-2; D: TRBD2; CDR3: CASSQEGLAGTPGELFF
V: TRBV7-3; size: few; J: TRBJ2-2; D: -; CDR3: CASSLGIHNRELFF
V: TRBV15; size: -; J: TRBJ2-1; D: -; CDR3: CATSRARTQFGQFF
V: TRBV5-4; size: few; J: TRBJ1-2; D: TRBD1; CDR3: CASSLQGGGYTF
V: TRBV2; size: -; J: TRBJ2-7; D: -; CDR3: CASSGQAYEQYF
V: TRBV5-1; size: -; J: TRBJ2-1; D: TRBD2; CDR3: CASSSLAGVEQFF
V: TRBV6-6; size: -; J: TRBJ2-1; D: -; CDR3: CASSSRLASSYNEQFF
V: TRBV19; size: -; J: TRBJ2-7; D: TRBD2; CDR3: CASSPRTGGYEQYF
V: TRBV7-2; size: -; J: TRBJ2-1; D: TRBD2; CDR3: CASNLQPGGNNEQFF
V: TRBV5-1; size: -; J: TRBJ2-2; D: -; CDR3: CASSLMPGSSGNTGELFF
V: TRBV12-5; size: -; J: TRBJ2-1; D: -; CDR3: CARGRGSYNEQFF
V: TRBV7-9; size: -; J: TRBJ2-3; D: -; CDR3: CASSLALASLDTQYF
V: TRBV29-1; size: once; J: TRBJ2-3; D: -; CDR3: CSVVPGTHTLTDTQYF
V: TRBV23-1; size: once; J: TRBJ1-2; D: -; CDR3: CASSQSGTYGYTF
V: TRBV7-2; size: -; J: TRBJ1-2; D: TRBD1; CDR3: CASSLPGTEWGDYGYTF
V: TRBV6-5; size: -; J: TRBJ1-2; D: -; CDR3: CASSYSGVGIYGYTF
V: TRBV7-2; size: few; J: TRBJ1-5; D: TRBD1; CDR3: CASSLGQGGDQPQHF
V: TRBV30; size: few; J: TRBJ1-1; D: -; CDR3: CALQGTEAFF
V: TRBV7-2; size: -; J: TRBJ2-7; D: TRBD2; CDR3: CASGKDGAGGREQYF